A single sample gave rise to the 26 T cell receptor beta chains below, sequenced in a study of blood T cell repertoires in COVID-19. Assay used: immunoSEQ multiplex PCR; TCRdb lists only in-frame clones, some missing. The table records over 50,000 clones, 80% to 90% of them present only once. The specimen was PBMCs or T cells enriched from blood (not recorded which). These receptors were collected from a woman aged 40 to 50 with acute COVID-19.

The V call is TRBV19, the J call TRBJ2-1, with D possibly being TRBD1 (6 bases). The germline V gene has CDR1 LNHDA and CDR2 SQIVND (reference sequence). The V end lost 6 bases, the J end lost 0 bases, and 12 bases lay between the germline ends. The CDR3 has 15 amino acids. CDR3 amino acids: CASRYDRSSYNEQFF. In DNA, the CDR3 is TGTGCCAGTAGATACGACAGGAGCTCCTACAATGAGCAGTTCTTC.

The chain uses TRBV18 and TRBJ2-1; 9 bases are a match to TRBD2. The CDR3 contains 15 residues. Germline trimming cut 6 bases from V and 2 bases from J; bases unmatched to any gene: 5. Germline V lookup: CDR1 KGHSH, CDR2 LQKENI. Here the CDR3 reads CASSLSGSPYNEQFF. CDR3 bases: TGTGCCAGCTCTCTTAGCGGGAGCCCCTACAATGAGCAGTTCTTC.

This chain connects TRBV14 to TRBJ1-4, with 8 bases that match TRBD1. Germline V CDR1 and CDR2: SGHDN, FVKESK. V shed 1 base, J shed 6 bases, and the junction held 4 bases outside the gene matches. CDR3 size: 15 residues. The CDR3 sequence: CASSQVLDRDEKLFF. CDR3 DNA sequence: TGTGCCAGCAGCCAAGTTTTGGACAGGGATGAAAAACTGTTTTTT.

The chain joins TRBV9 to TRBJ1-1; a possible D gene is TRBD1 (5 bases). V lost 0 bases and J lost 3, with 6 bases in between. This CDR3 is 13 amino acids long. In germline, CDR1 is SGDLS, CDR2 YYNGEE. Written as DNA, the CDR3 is TGTGCCAGCAGCGTAGCAGGGTACACTGAAGCTTTCTTT. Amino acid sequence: CASSVAGYTEAFF.

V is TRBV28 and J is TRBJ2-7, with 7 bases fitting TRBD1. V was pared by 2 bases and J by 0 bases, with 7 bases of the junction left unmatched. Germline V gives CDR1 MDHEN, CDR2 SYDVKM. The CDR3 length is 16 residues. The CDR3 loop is CASSLRTGQSSYEQYF. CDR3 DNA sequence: TGTGCCAGCAGTTTAAGGACAGGCCAGAGCTCCTACGAGCAGTACTTC.

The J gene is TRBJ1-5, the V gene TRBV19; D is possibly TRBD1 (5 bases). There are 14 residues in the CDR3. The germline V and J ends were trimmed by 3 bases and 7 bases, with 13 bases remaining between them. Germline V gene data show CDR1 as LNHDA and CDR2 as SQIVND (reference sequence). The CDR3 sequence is CASSMGQEQQPQHF. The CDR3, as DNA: TGTGCCAGTAGTATGGGGCAGGAGCAGCAGCCCCAGCATTTT.

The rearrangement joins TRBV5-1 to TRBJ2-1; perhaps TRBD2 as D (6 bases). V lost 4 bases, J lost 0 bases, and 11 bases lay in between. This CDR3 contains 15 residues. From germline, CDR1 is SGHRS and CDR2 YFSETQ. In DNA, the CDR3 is TGCGCCAGCAGCCTTGGAGGGACCTCCTACAATGAGCAGTTCTTC. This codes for CASSLGGTSYNEQFF.

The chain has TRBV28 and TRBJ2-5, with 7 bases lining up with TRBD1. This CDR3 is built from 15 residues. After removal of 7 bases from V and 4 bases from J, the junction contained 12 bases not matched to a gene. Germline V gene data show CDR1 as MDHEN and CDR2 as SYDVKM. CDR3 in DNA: TGTGCCAGCAAATACACAGGGGCCTCCGGAGAGACCCAGTACTTC. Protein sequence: CASKYTGASGETQYF.

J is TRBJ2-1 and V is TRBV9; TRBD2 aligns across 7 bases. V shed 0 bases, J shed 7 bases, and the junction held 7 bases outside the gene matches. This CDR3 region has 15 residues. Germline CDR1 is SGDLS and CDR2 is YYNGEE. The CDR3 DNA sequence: TGTGCCAGCAGCGTAGGGGGGGGTCCCTCGAATGAGCAGTTCTTC. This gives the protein CASSVGGGPSNEQFF. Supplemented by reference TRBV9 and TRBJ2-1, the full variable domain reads DSGVTQTPKHLITATGQRVTLRCSPRSGDLSVYWYQQSLDQGLQFLIQYYNGEERAKGNILERFSAQQFPDLHSELNLSSLELGDSALYFCASSVGGGPSNEQFFGPGTRLTVL.

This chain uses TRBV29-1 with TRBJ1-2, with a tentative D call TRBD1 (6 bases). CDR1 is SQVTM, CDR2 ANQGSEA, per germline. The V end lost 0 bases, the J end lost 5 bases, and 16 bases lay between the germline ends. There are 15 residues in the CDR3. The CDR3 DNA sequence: TGCAGCGTTGAAGACTTGGACAGCGCGACTTATGGCTACACCTTC. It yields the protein CSVEDLDSATYGYTF.

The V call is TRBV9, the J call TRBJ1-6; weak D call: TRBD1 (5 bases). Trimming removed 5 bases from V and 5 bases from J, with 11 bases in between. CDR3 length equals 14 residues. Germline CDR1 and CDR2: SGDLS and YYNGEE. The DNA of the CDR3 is TGTGCCAGCAGTCAGACAGCCAATAATTCACCCCTCCACTTT. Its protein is CASSQTANNSPLHF.

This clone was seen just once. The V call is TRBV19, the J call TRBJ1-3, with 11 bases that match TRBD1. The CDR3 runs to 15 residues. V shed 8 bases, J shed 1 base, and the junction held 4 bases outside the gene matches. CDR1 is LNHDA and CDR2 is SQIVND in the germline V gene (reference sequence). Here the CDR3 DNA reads TGTGCCAGTGGACAGGGGGCGGATTCTGGAAACACCATATATTTT. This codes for CASGQGADSGNTIYF.

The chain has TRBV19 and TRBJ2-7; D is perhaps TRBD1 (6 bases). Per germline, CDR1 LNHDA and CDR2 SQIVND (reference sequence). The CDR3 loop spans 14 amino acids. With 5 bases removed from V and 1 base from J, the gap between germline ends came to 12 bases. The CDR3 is CASSLATGSYEQYF. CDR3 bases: TGTGCCAGTAGTCTCGCAACAGGGTCCTACGAGCAGTACTTC.

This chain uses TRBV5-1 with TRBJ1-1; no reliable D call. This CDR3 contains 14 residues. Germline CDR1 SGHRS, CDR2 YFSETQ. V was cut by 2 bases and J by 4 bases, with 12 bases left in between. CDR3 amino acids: CASSFGLQGTEAFF. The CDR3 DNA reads TGCGCCAGCAGCTTTGGGCTTCAAGGCACTGAAGCTTTCTTT.

This CDR3 reads CATSRDFGGNSPTQYF. In nucleotides, the CDR3 is TGTGCCACCAGCAGAGATTTTGGCGGGAACAGCCCCACGCAGTATTTT. The chain has TRBV15 and TRBJ2-3, with a possible D match to TRBD2 (6 bases). The germline V and J ends were trimmed by 0 bases and 9 bases, with 19 bases remaining between them. The CDR3 loop spans 16 amino acids. Germline assignment: CDR1 LNHNV and CDR2 YYDKDF (reference sequence).

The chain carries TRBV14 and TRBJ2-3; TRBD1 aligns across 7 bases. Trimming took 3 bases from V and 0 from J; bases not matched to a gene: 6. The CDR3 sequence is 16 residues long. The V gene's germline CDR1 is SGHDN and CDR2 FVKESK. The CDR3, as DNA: TGTGCCAGCAGCCATCGACAGGGTTGGAGCACAGATACGCAGTATTTT. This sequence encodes CASSHRQGWSTDTQYF.

CDR3 protein: CASSPQDRGVGTKNIQYF. In DNA form, the CDR3 reads TGTGCCAGCAGTCCCCAAGACAGGGGCGTTGGGACCAAAAACATTCAGTACTTC. This chain joins TRBV27 and TRBJ2-4, with 8 bases that match TRBD1. The germline V gene encodes CDR1 MNHEY and CDR2 SMNVEV (reference sequence). CDR3 length equals 18 residues. The junction had 14 bases not matched to a gene; V was cut back by 5 bases and J by 2 bases.

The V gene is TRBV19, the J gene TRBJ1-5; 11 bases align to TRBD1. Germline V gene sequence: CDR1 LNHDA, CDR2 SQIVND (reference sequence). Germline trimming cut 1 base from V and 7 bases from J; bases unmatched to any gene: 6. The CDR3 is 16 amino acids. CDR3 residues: CASSIGDRGSEQPQHF. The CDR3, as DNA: TGTGCCAGTAGTATAGGGGACAGGGGGTCGGAACAGCCCCAGCATTTT.

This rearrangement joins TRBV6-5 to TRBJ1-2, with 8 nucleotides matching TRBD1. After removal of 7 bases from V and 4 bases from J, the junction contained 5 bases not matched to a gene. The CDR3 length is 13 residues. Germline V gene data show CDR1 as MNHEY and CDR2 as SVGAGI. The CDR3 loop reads CASTQTGVYGYTF. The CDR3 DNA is TGTGCCAGCACTCAGACAGGGGTCTATGGCTACACCTTC.

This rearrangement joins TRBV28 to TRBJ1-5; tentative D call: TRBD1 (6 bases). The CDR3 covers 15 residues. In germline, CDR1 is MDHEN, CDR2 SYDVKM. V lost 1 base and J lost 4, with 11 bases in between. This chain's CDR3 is CASSLSGQGNQPQHF. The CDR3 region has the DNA TGTGCCAGCAGTTTATCGGGCCAGGGGAATCAGCCCCAGCATTTT.

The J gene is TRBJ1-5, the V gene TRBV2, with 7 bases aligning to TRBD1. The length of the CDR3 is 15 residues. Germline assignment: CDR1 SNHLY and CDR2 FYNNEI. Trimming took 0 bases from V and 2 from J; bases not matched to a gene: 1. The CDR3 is CASSEAGGGNQPQHF. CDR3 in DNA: TGTGCCAGCAGTGAAGCAGGGGGCGGCAATCAGCCCCAGCATTTT.

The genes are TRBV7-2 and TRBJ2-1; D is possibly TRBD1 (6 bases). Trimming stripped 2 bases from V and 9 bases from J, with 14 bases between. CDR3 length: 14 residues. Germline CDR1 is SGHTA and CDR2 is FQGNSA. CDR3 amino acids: CASSLIAGVSEQFF. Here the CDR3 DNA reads TGTGCCAGCAGCTTAATCGCAGGGGTCAGTGAGCAGTTCTTC.

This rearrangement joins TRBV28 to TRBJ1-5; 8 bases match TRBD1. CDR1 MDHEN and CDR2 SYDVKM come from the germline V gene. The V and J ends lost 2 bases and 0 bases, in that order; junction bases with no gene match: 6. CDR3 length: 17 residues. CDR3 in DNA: TGTGCCAGCAGTTTACCCGGGACAGGAAATAGCAATCAGCCCCAGCATTTT. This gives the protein CASSLPGTGNSNQPQHF.

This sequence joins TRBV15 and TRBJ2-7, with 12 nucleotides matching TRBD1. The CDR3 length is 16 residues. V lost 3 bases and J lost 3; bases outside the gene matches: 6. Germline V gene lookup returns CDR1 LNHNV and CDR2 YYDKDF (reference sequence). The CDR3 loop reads CATSSGGTGGFYEQYF. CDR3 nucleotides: TGTGCCACCAGCAGCGGCGGGACAGGGGGCTTCTACGAGCAGTACTTC.

The CDR3: CASMVAGGNEQFF. DNA of the CDR3: TGCGCCAGCATGGTAGCGGGGGGCAATGAGCAGTTCTTC. The rearrangement links TRBV5-1 to TRBJ2-1, with 10 bases that match TRBD2. There are 13 residues in the CDR3. J lost 6 bases, V lost 6 bases, and 3 bases had no gene match. Germline CDR1 reads SGHRS; CDR2 reads YFSETQ.

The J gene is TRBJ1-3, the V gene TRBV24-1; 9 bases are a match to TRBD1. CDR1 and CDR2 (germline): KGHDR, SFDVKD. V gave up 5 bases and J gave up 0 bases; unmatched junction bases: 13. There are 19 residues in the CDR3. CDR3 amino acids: CATSVRGQGESHSGNTIYF. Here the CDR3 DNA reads TGTGCCACCAGTGTTAGGGGACAGGGAGAAAGTCACTCTGGAAACACCATATATTTT.